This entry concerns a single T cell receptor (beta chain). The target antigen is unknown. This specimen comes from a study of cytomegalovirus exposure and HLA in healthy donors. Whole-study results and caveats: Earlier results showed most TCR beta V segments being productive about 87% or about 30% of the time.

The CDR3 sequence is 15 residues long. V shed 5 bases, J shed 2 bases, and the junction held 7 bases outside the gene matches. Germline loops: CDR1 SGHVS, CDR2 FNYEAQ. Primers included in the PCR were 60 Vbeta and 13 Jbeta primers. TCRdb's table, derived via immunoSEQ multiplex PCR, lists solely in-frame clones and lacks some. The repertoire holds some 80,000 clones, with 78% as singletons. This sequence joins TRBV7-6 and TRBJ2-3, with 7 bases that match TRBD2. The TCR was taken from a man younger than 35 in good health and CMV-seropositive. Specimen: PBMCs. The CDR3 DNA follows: TGTGCCAGCAGCCGAGGTACTAGCGCCACAGATACGCAGTATTTT. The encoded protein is CASSRGTSATDTQYF.